This TCR beta chain was sequenced in a study of cytomegalovirus exposure and HLA in healthy donors. Study-wide background: There were around 100 million unique TCR beta sequences, drawn from approximately 180 million T cells, in an earlier analysis. Within an early data release were 65 million to 90 million unique TCRs drawn from HLA-typed donors.

Primers included in the PCR were 60 Vbeta and 13 Jbeta primers. Assay: immunoSEQ multiplex PCR; the TCRdb copy retains only in-frame clones and omits some. The sample lists about 160,000 clones, 80% to 85% seen once, with under 1.1% in the top ten. The CDR3 sequence is 14 residues long. The germline gives CDR1 ENHRY, CDR2 SYGVKD. V lost 2 bases and J 2 bases, leaving 9 bases between the germline ends. The clonotype originates from a man in his thirties or forties in good health and CMV-seronegative. The J gene is TRBJ1-1, the V gene TRBV10-3; D gene uncertain. Sequenced sample: PBMCs. CDR3 coding DNA: TGTGCCATCAGTGAGGCCAGGCAAAACACTGAAGCTTTCTTT. Amino acids: CAISEARQNTEAFF.